The T cell receptor beta chain described here comes from a study of blood T cell repertoires in COVID-19. Study-level background: Acute and convalescent COVID-19 specimens originated in the United States, Italy and Spain. Sources were T cells, B-cell-depleted T cells, or PBMCs; the material itself was cDNA or gDNA.

The authors' processing: Quantification of nucleated cells was approximated via reference gene primer amplification. Generated by immunoSEQ multiplex PCR, the TCRdb table keeps only in-frame clones and is missing some. V, J and clone size reflect that table, while D and trimming were determined from the DNA. This sample yields fewer than 250,000 clones, of which about 82% are seen a single time; 0.95% belongs to the top ten. Deletions cut 3 bases from V and 7 bases from J, with 13 bases between. The CDR3 sequence is 12 residues long. Germline-derived CDR1 and CDR2 are SQVTM and ANQGSEA. The V gene is TRBV29-1, the J gene TRBJ2-7; the D gene is possibly TRBD1 (5 bases). Sample: peripheral blood. This TCR came from a man in his sixties with COVID-19, enrolled during active disease. CDR3 protein: CSVEQGIWEQYF. CDR3 DNA: TGCAGCGTTGAGCAGGGAATTTGGGAGCAGTACTTC.